The 29 T cell receptor beta chains below all came from one sample that was sequenced in a study of control samples from healthy donors and cancer patients. Sequencing used immunoSEQ multiplex PCR; TCRdb keeps in-frame clones, though not all of them. Among 100,000 to 150,000 clones listed, 70% to 90% were seen once. Sequenced: blood. The receptor source for this set is a man in his forties or fifties in good health.

This clone was counted a single time. The chain carries TRBV7-3 and TRBJ2-4; 10 positions agree with TRBD1. V dropped 2 bases and J dropped 3; count of bases not matched to a gene: 4. This CDR3 contains 16 residues. CDR1 and CDR2 (germline): SGHTA, FQGTGA. CDR3 sequence: CASSLVGTGVKNIQYF. The CDR3 nucleotides read TGTGCCAGCAGCTTAGTAGGGACAGGGGTCAAAAACATTCAGTACTTC.

This clone has more than one count but fewer than ten. The CDR3 here is CASSPYRDNYGYTF. The DNA for the CDR3 is TGTGCCAGCAGCCCCTACAGGGATAACTATGGCTACACCTTC. This chain joins TRBV9 and TRBJ1-2; perhaps TRBD1 as D (6 bases). This CDR3 region has 14 residues. V lost 4 bases to trimming and J lost 1 base, with 11 bases between them. Germline assignment: CDR1 SGDLS and CDR2 YYNGEE.

This clone was observed a handful of times. The gene calls are TRBV12-3 or TRBV12-4 and TRBJ2-2; D gene uncertain. Trimming left V 6 bases short and J 7 bases short, with 6 bases between. This CDR3 contains 11 residues. CDR3 DNA sequence: TGTGCCAGCAGCCGCGGCGGGGAGCTGTTTTTT. Translated: CASSRGGELFF.

The rearrangement uses TRBV30 and TRBJ2-5; D ambiguous. The V gene's germline CDR1 is GTSNPN and CDR2 SVGIG (reference sequence). Trimming pared 0 bases from V and 5 bases from J, leaving 10 bases between. The CDR3 is 13 residues long. The CDR3 reads CAWSVRRKETQYF. Written as DNA, the CDR3 is TGTGCCTGGAGTGTACGGCGCAAGGAGACCCAGTACTTC.

This rearrangement joins TRBV18 to TRBJ2-1; possible D gene TRBD1, 6 bases. The germline V gene has CDR1 KGHSH and CDR2 LQKENI. This CDR3 comprises 16 residues. V lost 2 bases to trimming and J lost 3 bases, with 14 bases between them. The CDR3 DNA is TGTGCCAGCTCACCAAAATTAGCAGGGGACTACAATGAGCAGTTCTTC. Its protein product is CASSPKLAGDYNEQFF. The complete variable domain, with remaining parts taken from reference TRBV18 and TRBJ2-1, reads NAGVMQNPRHLVRRRGQEARLRCSPMKGHSHVYWYRQLPEEGLKFMVYLQKENIIDESGMPKERFSAEFPKEGPSILRIQQVVRGDSAAYFCASSPKLAGDYNEQFFGPGTRLTVL.

The V gene is TRBV3-1 (or the pseudogene TRBV3-2), the J gene TRBJ1-3; 7 bases match TRBD1. The CDR3 length is 18 residues. V lost 5 bases to trimming and J lost 0 bases; unmatched junction nucleotides: 13. Germline CDR1 LGHDT, CDR2 YNNKEL (reference sequence). CDR3 coding DNA: TGTGCCAGCAGCTACACCGGGACAGCGACATTCTCTGGAAACACCATATATTTT. Translated: CASSYTGTATFSGNTIYF.

This rearrangement joins TRBV5-1 to TRBJ2-5; 8 bases are a match to TRBD2. The length of the CDR3 is 15 residues. CDR1 and CDR2 from the germline V gene are SGHRS and YFSETQ. Trimming removed 0 bases from V and 6 bases from J; junction bases left unmatched: 7. The CDR3, as DNA: TGCGCCAGCAGCTTGGTAGTAGCGGGGTTTCAGACCCAGTACTTC. It codes for CASSLVVAGFQTQYF.

This clone came up a few times. In the same sample, other DNA sequences code for this CDR3. This chain uses TRBV30 with TRBJ1-1; D unclear. The germline CDR1 and CDR2 sequences are GTSNPN and SVGIG (reference sequence). The CDR3 runs 13 residues. The germline V and J ends were trimmed by 0 bases and 3 bases, with 8 bases remaining between them. The CDR3: CAWSVREYTEAFF. CDR3 sequence (DNA): TGTGCCTGGAGTGTAAGGGAATACACTGAAGCTTTCTTT.

The CDR3 DNA is TGTGCCAGCAGCCCGGGCCTCGGAGATACGCAGTATTTT. It specifies CASSPGLGDTQYF. The rearrangement joins TRBV6-5 to TRBJ2-3; D gene uncertain. Per germline, CDR1 MNHEY and CDR2 SVGAGI. The CDR3 runs to 13 residues. With 6 bases removed from V and 5 bases from J, the gap between germline ends came to 12 bases.

The gene calls are TRBV5-5 and TRBJ1-2; TRBD1 is a possible D gene (5 bases). V dropped 2 bases and J dropped 4 bases, with 12 bases sitting between them. This CDR3 contains 14 residues. CDR1 is SGHKS, CDR2 YYEKEE, per germline (reference sequence). The chain's CDR3 is CASSLVWGVYGYTF. In DNA form, the CDR3 reads TGTGCCAGCAGCTTAGTATGGGGGGTCTATGGCTACACCTTC.

The rearrangement joins TRBV2 to TRBJ2-5; 7 bases align to TRBD2. The V segment lost 8 bases and the J segment 7 bases; nucleotides outside the gene matches: 16. Per germline, CDR1 SNHLY and CDR2 FYNNEI. The CDR3 extends over 15 amino acids. Here the CDR3 reads CASLAGTTDPTTQYF. In nucleotides, the CDR3 is TGTGCCAGCTTGGCGGGGACTACCGACCCCACGACCCAGTACTTC.

The CDR3 DNA sequence: TGTGCCAGCAGCCTCACAGGGGGAAGGGGGGAGCTGTTTTTT. The encoded protein is CASSLTGGRGELFF. The V and J genes are TRBV13 and TRBJ2-2, with 8 nucleotides matching TRBD1. Trimming removed 5 bases from V and 8 bases from J; junction bases left unmatched: 7. CDR3 size: 14 residues. Germline CDR1 and CDR2: PRHDT and FYEKMQ (reference sequence).

This clone was detected once. V is TRBV5-5 and J is TRBJ1-1; 8 bases match TRBD1. The V segment lost 3 bases and the J segment 1 base; nucleotides outside the gene matches: 5. Germline V gene lookup returns CDR1 SGHKS and CDR2 YYEKEE (reference sequence). The CDR3 spans 15 residues. The CDR3 DNA follows: TGTGCCAGCAGCTGGGGGGACAGGCGGAACACTGAAGCTTTCTTT. Translating gives CASSWGDRRNTEAFF.

The sample holds one count of this clone. The V gene is TRBV3-1 (or the pseudogene TRBV3-2), the J gene TRBJ2-3, with 8 bases lining up with TRBD1. Trimming at V came to 3 bases and at J to 1 base, leaving 3 bases not matched to a gene. CDR3 length equals 15 residues. CDR1 is LGHDT and CDR2 is YNNKEL in the germline V gene (reference sequence). The CDR3 reads CASSQEGQGTDTQYF. The CDR3 DNA follows: TGTGCCAGCAGCCAGGAGGGACAGGGCACAGATACGCAGTATTTT.

This clone appeared once. This chain links TRBV11-2 with TRBJ2-1, with 12 bases matching TRBD2. Germline lookup yields CDR1 SGHAT and CDR2 FQNNGV. V lost 5 bases, J lost 1 base, and 12 bases stayed unmatched. The CDR3 is 19 residues long. CDR3 protein: CASSAPLAGGSPSYNEQFF. The CDR3 nucleotides are TGTGCCAGCAGCGCGCCACTAGCGGGGGGCTCCCCTTCCTACAATGAGCAGTTCTTC. Using reference TRBV11-2 and TRBJ2-1 for the parts outside the CDR3, the full variable domain is EAGVAQSPRYKIIEKRQSVAFWCNPISGHATLYWYQQILGQGPKLLIQFQNNGVVDDSQLPKDRFSAERLKGVDSTLKIQPAKLEDSAVYLCASSAPLAGGSPSYNEQFFGPGTRLTVL.

This clone was observed a single time. CDR3: CASSDSGQGATGELFF. CDR3 nucleotides: TGCGCCAGCAGTGACTCGGGACAGGGGGCCACCGGGGAGCTGTTTTTT. The rearrangement uses TRBV10-2 and TRBJ2-2, with 12 bases that match TRBD1. The CDR3 is made up of 16 amino acids. With 3 bases clipped from V and 4 bases from J, the junction kept 3 bases outside the gene matches. Germline-derived CDR1 and CDR2 are WSHSY and SAAADI.

V usage is TRBV3-1 (or the pseudogene TRBV3-2) and J usage is TRBJ2-4, with 7 bases lining up with TRBD2. Germline CDR1 LGHDT, CDR2 YNNKEL (reference sequence). The CDR3 spans 13 residues. V gave up 4 bases and J gave up 8 bases; unmatched junction bases: 5. CDR3 coding DNA: TGTGCCAGCAGCCGTCATCGGGGGGACATTCAGTACTTC. Its translation is CASSRHRGDIQYF.

The chain combines TRBV5-1 with TRBJ2-1, with a tentative D call TRBD2 (6 bases). Germline assignment: CDR1 SGHRS and CDR2 YFSETQ. This CDR3 has 14 residues. Trimming removed 3 bases from V and 5 bases from J, with 12 bases in between. The CDR3 bases are TGCGCCAGCAGCTCCGACTGGGGGGACAATGAGCAGTTCTTC. Amino acids: CASSSDWGDNEQFF.

This clone was seen a handful of times. The chain uses TRBV7-2 and TRBJ1-4; D unclear. Germline CDR1 and CDR2: SGHTA and FQGNSA. The CDR3 is 14 amino acids. Trimming took off 2 bases at V and 7 bases at J, with 11 bases between the two ends. CDR3 in amino acids: CASSLKRFSEKLFF. The CDR3 DNA reads as TGTGCCAGCAGCTTAAAGCGCTTCTCTGAAAAACTGTTTTTT.

This clone was seen just once. V usage is TRBV3-1 (or the pseudogene TRBV3-2) and J usage is TRBJ2-3; 14 positions match TRBD2. V gave up 4 bases and J gave up 6 bases; unmatched junction bases: 9. The CDR3 spans 17 residues. Per the germline V gene, CDR1 is LGHDT and CDR2 is YNNKEL (reference sequence). The CDR3 protein is CASSPRRLAGGPDTQYF. Here the CDR3 DNA reads TGTGCCAGCAGCCCCCGTCGACTAGCGGGGGGGCCCGATACGCAGTATTTT.

This clone has only one observation. In nucleotides, the CDR3 is TGTGCCAGCAGCGTAGTAGTCGGCCCCAATTCACCCCTCCACTTT. Its protein product is CASSVVVGPNSPLHF. The V gene is TRBV9, the J gene TRBJ1-6; D is uncertain. The CDR3 length is 15 residues. With 0 bases removed from V and 7 bases from J, the gap between germline ends came to 11 bases. The germline gives CDR1 SGDLS, CDR2 YYNGEE.

For the CDR3, the DNA is TGTGCCAGCAGCCGCGGCGGGACAGGATTTCATACGCAGTATTTT. Residues: CASSRGGTGFHTQYF. This sequence joins TRBV6-5 and TRBJ2-3, with 8 bases fitting TRBD1. This CDR3 spans 15 amino acids. Germline CDR1 and CDR2: MNHEY and SVGAGI. Germline trimming cut 6 bases from V and 7 bases from J; bases unmatched to any gene: 12.

J is TRBJ2-6 and V is TRBV27, with D maybe TRBD2 (6 bases). V was clipped by 0 bases and J by 0 bases, with 15 bases between them. Germline CDR1 MNHEY, CDR2 SMNVEV (reference sequence). This CDR3 is built from 19 residues. CDR3 DNA: TGTGCCAGCAGTTTATCGATAGGAGGGGCCCTCTCTGGGGCCAACGTCCTGACTTTC. It codes for CASSLSIGGALSGANVLTF. Together with reference TRBV27 and TRBJ2-6, the CDR3 gives the full variable domain: EAQVTQNPRYLITVTGKKLTVTCSQNMNHEYMSWYRQDPGLGLRQIYYSMNVEVTDKGDVPEGYKVSRKEKRNFPLILESPSPNQTSLYFCASSLSIGGALSGANVLTFGAGSRLTVL.

This sequence joins TRBV2 and TRBJ1-2; no definite D call. Trimming removed 3 bases at V and 3 bases at J, with 8 bases between. This CDR3 is built from 13 residues. Germline-derived CDR1 and CDR2 are SNHLY and FYNNEI. DNA for the CDR3: TGTGCCAGCAGTGATAGGCAGGACTATGGCTACACCTTC. Residues: CASSDRQDYGYTF.

The V call is TRBV24-1, the J call TRBJ2-1; D tentatively reads TRBD1 or TRBD2 (5 bases each). V lost 1 base, J lost 15 bases, and 15 bases lay in between. This CDR3 spans 13 amino acids. Germline loops: CDR1 KGHDR, CDR2 SFDVKD. The chain's CDR3 is CATSDFQPGRRFF. The CDR3 DNA is TGTGCCACCAGTGATTTCCAACCGGGACGCAGGTTCTTC.

The V and J genes are TRBV18 and TRBJ2-2; TRBD1 agrees at 8 bases. V lost 4 bases to trimming and J lost 2 bases; unmatched junction nucleotides: 9. CDR3 length: 17 residues. Germline V gene data show CDR1 as KGHSH and CDR2 as LQKENI. CDR3 protein: CASSLSGTGINTGELFF. CDR3 nucleotide sequence: TGTGCCAGCTCACTCTCCGGGACAGGAATAAACACCGGGGAGCTGTTTTTT.

J is TRBJ2-6 and V is TRBV18; TRBD2 is a possible D gene (7 bases). Trimming stripped 4 bases from V and 2 bases from J, with 21 bases between. The germline gives CDR1 KGHSH, CDR2 LQKENI. The CDR3 covers 19 residues. CDR3 DNA sequence: TGTGCCAGCTCACTCTCGGCCAGGGGCGGGGGTACTGGGGCCAACGTCCTGACTTTC. Amino acid sequence: CASSLSARGGGTGANVLTF. The full variable domain, completed using reference TRBV18 and TRBJ2-6, is NAGVMQNPRHLVRRRGQEARLRCSPMKGHSHVYWYRQLPEEGLKFMVYLQKENIIDESGMPKERFSAEFPKEGPSILRIQQVVRGDSAAYFCASSLSARGGGTGANVLTFGAGSRLTVL.

The chain links TRBV3-1 (or the pseudogene TRBV3-2) to TRBJ2-3, with D hard to call. This CDR3 region has 15 residues. Per the germline V gene, CDR1 is LGHDT and CDR2 is YNNKEL (reference sequence). The germline V and J ends were trimmed by 2 bases and 6 bases, with 15 bases remaining between them. CDR3: CASSQPSLATDTQYF. CDR3 DNA: TGTGCCAGCAGCCAACCAAGCCTCGCGACGGATACGCAGTATTTT.

This chain links TRBV7-3 with TRBJ2-7; 12 bases map to TRBD1. CDR3 size: 14 residues. Trimming at V came to 3 bases and at J to 5 bases, leaving 2 bases not matched to a gene. In germline, CDR1 is SGHTA, CDR2 FQGTGA. CDR3 protein: CASSLGQGAHEQYF. CDR3 sequence (DNA): TGTGCCAGCAGCTTGGGACAGGGGGCCCACGAGCAGTACTTC.